Each of the 10 T cell receptor beta chains below was sequenced from the same sample in a study of shared clonotypes between healthy human individuals. Method: immunoSEQ multiplex PCR; TCRdb's copy keeps in-frame clones and lacks some. This table holds about a million clones, roughly 77% found once. The source material was memory CD4+ T cells from PBMCs. Subset of the sample: CD45RA-negative fraction. Receptors originate from a young man in good health. Some clones in this sample may be carry-over from other donors' samples.

The chain employs TRBV5-1 and TRBJ2-7; D is perhaps TRBD1 (6 bases). The CDR3 totals 13 residues. Trimming stripped 4 bases from V and 4 bases from J, with 12 bases between. CDR1 and CDR2 (germline): SGHRS, YFSETQ. The CDR3 nucleotides are TGCGCCAGCAGCGAACGGACAGAATACGAGCAGTACTTC. Protein: CASSERTEYEQYF.

The genes are TRBV27 and TRBJ1-3; TRBD1 agrees at 7 bases. The V gene's germline CDR1 is MNHEY and CDR2 SMNVEV (reference sequence). CDR3 length: 16 residues. V gave up 6 bases and J gave up 1 base; unmatched junction bases: 9. The CDR3 is CASREFGTVSGNTIYF. CDR3 DNA: TGTGCCAGCAGGGAGTTCGGGACAGTTTCTGGAAACACCATATATTTT.

This clone was seen just once. The junction departs from the called germline gene at one end, perhaps through a read error. This chain's CDR3 is CVSRTSLGETQYF. The CDR3 coding sequence is TGCGTCAGCAGAACTAGCTTAGGCGAGACCCAGTACTTC. V usage is TRBV5-1 and J usage is TRBJ2-5; D possibly corresponds to TRBD2 (6 bases). The CDR3 has 13 residues. Germline CDR1 is SGHRS and CDR2 is YFSETQ.

The chain uses TRBV5-4 and TRBJ2-5, with 8 bases fitting TRBD1. CDR3 length: 15 amino acids. V shed 0 bases and J 0 bases; nucleotides not matched to a gene: 1. Germline assignment: CDR1 SGHNT and CDR2 YYREEE (reference sequence). CDR3 amino acids: CASSLGQGYQETQYF. CDR3 DNA sequence: TGTGCCAGCAGCTTGGGACAGGGGTACCAAGAGACCCAGTACTTC.

This chain joins TRBV5-4 and TRBJ2-7; D may correspond to TRBD1 or TRBD2 (5 bases each). V shed 2 bases and J shed 3 bases, with 15 bases lying between them. The CDR3 spans 15 residues. Germline CDR1 and CDR2: SGHNT and YYREEE (reference sequence). The CDR3 bases are TGTGCCAGCAGCTTATTCGGGACCGCGCACTACGAGCAGTACTTC. This sequence encodes CASSLFGTAHYEQYF.

CDR3 amino acids: CASSGSGATEAFF. The CDR3 DNA reads as TGTGCCAGCAGCGGGTCAGGGGCCACTGAAGCTTTCTTT. The V gene is TRBV5-4, the J gene TRBJ1-1; weak D call: TRBD1 (6 bases). V was cut by 4 bases and J by 4 bases, with 11 bases left in between. The CDR3 has 13 residues. Germline-derived CDR1 and CDR2 are SGHNT and YYREEE (reference sequence).

The genes are TRBV6-5 and TRBJ2-1; D perhaps matches TRBD1 (5 bases). This CDR3 contains 13 residues. Germline assignment: CDR1 MNHEY and CDR2 SVGAGI. With 6 bases removed from V and 9 bases from J, the gap between germline ends came to 15 bases. CDR3 sequence: CASSRQISFEQFF. The CDR3 bases are TGTGCCAGCAGCCGACAGATATCATTTGAGCAGTTCTTC.

The chain is built from TRBV20-1 and TRBJ2-7; no clear D gene. Looked up from germline, CDR1 is DFQATT and CDR2 is SNEGSKA (reference sequence). The V end lost 5 bases, the J end lost 4 bases, and 9 bases lay between the germline ends. The CDR3 runs 11 residues. The CDR3 coding sequence is TGCAGTGCTTGGACGGAGTACGAGCAGTACTTC. It translates to CSAWTEYEQYF.

On this clone itself: The identical CDR3 is also encoded by other nucleotide sequences in the sample. The V call is TRBV7-9, the J call TRBJ2-5; D is unclear. V was shortened by 1 base and J by 5 bases, with 5 bases between the two germline ends. In germline, CDR1 is SEHNR, CDR2 FQNEAQ (reference sequence). This CDR3 contains 12 residues. CDR3 in amino acids: CASSLVRETQYF. The CDR3, as DNA: TGTGCCAGCAGCTTAGTCAGGGAGACCCAGTACTTC.

This chain joins TRBV7-9 and TRBJ1-1, with unresolved D. The ends were cut back, 3 bases at V and 1 base at J, with 6 bases in the middle. Germline assignment: CDR1 SEHNR and CDR2 FQNEAQ (reference sequence). The CDR3 runs to 13 residues. The CDR3 DNA reads as TGTGCCAGCAGCTTCGGTGAGAACACTGAAGCTTTCTTT. It codes for CASSFGENTEAFF.